The source of this T cell receptor beta chain is a study of CD4 T cells in relation to SARS-CoV-2 and coronaviruses. Study in general: Convalescent patients were 8 or 9 males and 4 females; two were Hispanic. Broader study findings: Each donor contributed either pre-pandemic or post-infection samples, not both.

Naive and memory CD4+ T cells came from enriched cryopreserved PBMCs. Comment on this clone: Its antigen is not identified.

Naive and memory CD4+ T cell DNA was deep-sequenced without culture. The protocol was immunoSEQ multiplex PCR, while the TCRdb copy is restricted to in-frame clones and leaves out a portion. The sample has 35,000 to 40,000 clones; over 75% are singletons. CDR3 length: 14 residues. CDR1 and CDR2 (germline): SNHLY, FYNNEI. The trim removed 6 bases at V and 5 bases at J, leaving 10 bases unmatched. This TCR derives from an adult with COVID-19. Sequenced input: memory CD4+ T cells from PBMCs. This sequence joins TRBV2 and TRBJ2-7, with 7 bases aligning to TRBD1. CDR3 in amino acids: CASRVSTGLHEQYF. CDR3 DNA sequence: TGTGCCAGCAGAGTTTCGACAGGGCTGCACGAGCAGTACTTC.